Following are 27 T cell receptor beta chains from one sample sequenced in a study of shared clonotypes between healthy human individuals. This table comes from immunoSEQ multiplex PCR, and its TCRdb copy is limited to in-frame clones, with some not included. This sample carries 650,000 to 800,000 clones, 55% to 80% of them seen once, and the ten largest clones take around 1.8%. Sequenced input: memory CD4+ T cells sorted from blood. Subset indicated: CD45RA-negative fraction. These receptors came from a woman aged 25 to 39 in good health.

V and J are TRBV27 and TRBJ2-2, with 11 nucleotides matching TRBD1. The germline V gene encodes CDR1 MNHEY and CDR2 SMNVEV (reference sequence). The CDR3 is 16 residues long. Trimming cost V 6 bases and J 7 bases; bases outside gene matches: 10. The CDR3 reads CASSPFGQGASGELFF. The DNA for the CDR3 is TGTGCCAGCAGCCCTTTCGGACAGGGGGCAAGCGGGGAGCTGTTTTTT.

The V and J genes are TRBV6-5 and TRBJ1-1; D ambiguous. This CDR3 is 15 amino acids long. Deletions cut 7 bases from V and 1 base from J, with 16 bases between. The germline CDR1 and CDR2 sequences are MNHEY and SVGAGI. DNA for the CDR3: TGTGCCAGCACCCAATGGCCCGAAAAGAACACTGAAGCTTTCTTT. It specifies CASTQWPEKNTEAFF.

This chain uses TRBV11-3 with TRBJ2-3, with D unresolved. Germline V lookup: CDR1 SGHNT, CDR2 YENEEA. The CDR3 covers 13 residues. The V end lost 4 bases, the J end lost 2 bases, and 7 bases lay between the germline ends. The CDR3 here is CASSSWATDTQYF. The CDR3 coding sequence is TGTGCCAGCAGCTCGTGGGCCACAGATACGCAGTATTTT.

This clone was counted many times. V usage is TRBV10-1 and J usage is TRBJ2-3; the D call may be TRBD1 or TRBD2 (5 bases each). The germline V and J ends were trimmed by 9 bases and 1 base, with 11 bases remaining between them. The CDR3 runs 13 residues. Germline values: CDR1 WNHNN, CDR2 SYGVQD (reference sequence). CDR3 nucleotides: TGCGCCAGTTCGGGACGGCGCACAGATACGCAGTATTTT. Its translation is CASSGRRTDTQYF.

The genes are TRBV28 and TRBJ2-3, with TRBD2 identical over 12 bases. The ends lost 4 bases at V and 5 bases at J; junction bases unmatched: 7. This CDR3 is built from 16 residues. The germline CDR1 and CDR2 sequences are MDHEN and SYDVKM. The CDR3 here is CASSSLTSGSRDTQYF. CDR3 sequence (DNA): TGTGCCAGCAGTTCTCTGACTAGCGGGAGCCGAGATACGCAGTATTTT.

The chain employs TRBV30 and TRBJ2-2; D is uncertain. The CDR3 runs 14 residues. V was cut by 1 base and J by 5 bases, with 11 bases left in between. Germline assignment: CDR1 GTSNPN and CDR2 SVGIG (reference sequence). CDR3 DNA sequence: TGTGCCTGGAGTGCCGACCTAATAACCGGGGAGCTGTTTTTT. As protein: CAWSADLITGELFF.

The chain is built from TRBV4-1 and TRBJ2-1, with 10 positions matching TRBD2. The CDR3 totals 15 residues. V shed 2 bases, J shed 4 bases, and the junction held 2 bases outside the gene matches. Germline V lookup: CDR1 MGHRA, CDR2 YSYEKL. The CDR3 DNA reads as TGCGCCAGCAGCCAACTAGCGGGAGAATACAATGAGCAGTTCTTC. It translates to CASSQLAGEYNEQFF.

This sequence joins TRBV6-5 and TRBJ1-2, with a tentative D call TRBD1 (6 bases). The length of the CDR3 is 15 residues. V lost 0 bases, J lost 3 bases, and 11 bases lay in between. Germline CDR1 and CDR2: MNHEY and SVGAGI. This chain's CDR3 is CASSYSGQADYGYTF. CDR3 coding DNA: TGTGCCAGCAGTTACTCGGGACAAGCCGACTATGGCTACACCTTC.

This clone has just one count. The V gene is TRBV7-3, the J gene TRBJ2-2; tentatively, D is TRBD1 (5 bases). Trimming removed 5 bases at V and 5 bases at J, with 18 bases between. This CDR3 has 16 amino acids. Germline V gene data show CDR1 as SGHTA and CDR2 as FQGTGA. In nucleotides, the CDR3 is TGTGCCAGCAGCAGACCAGGGAAGGCCGGGACCGGGGAGCTGTTTTTT. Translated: CASSRPGKAGTGELFF.

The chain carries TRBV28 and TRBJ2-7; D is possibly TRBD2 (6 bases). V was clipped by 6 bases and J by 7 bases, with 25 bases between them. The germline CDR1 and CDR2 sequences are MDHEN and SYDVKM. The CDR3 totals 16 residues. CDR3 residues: CASSESIAARRGEQYF. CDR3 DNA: TGTGCCAGCAGCGAATCGATAGCGGCCCGTCGGGGGGAGCAGTACTTC.

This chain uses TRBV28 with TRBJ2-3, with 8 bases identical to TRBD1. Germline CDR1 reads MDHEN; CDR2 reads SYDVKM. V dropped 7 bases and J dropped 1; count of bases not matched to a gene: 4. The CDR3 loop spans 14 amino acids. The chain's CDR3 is CASTETGGTDTQYF. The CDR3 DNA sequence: TGTGCCAGCACCGAGACAGGGGGCACAGATACGCAGTATTTT.

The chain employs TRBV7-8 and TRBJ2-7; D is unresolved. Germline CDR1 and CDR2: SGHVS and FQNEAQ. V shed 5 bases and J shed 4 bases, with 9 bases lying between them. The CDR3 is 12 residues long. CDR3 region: CASSTLGYEQYF. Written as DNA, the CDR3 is TGTGCCAGCAGCACGCTCGGGTACGAGCAGTACTTC.

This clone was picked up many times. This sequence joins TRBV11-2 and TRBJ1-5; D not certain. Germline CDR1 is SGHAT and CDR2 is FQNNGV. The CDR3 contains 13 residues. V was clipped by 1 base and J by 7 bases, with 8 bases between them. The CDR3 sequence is CASSLGVGQPQHF. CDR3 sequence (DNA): TGTGCCAGCAGCTTAGGAGTAGGCCAGCCCCAGCATTTT.

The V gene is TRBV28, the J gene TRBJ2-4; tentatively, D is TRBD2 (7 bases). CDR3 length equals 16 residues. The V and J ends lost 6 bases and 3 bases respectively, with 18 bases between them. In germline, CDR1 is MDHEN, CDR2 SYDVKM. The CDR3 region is CASSNPGGLVKNIQYF. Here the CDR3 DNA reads TGTGCCAGCAGCAACCCCGGGGGGCTGGTCAAAAACATTCAGTACTTC. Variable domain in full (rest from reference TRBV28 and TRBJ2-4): DVKVTQSSRYLVKRTGEKVFLECVQDMDHENMFWYRQDPGLGLRLIYFSYDVKMKEKGDIPEGYSVSREKKERFSLILESASTNQTSMYLCASSNPGGLVKNIQYFGAGTRLSVL.

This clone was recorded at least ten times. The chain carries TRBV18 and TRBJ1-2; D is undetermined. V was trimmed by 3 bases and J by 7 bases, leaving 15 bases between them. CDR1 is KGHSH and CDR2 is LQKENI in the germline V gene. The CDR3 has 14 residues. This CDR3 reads CASSPSSPPGGYTF. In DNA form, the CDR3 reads TGTGCCAGCTCACCTTCAAGTCCCCCGGGTGGCTACACCTTC.

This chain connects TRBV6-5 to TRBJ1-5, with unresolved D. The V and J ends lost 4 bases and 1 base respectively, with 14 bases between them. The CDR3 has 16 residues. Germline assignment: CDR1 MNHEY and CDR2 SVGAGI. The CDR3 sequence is CASSWGLRRSNQPQHF. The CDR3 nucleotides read TGTGCCAGCAGTTGGGGTCTGAGGAGAAGCAATCAGCCCCAGCATTTT.

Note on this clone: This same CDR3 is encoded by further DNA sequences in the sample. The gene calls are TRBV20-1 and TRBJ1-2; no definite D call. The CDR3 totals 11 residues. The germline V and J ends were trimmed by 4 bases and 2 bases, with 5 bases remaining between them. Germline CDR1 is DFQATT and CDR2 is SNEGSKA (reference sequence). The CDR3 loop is CSATRNYGYTF. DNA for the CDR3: TGCAGTGCTACTCGAAACTATGGCTACACCTTC.

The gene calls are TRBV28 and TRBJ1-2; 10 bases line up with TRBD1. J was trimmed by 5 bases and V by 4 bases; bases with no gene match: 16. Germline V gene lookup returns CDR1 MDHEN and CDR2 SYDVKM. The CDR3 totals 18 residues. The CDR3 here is CASSSPRDRGTAGYGYTF. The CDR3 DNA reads TGTGCCAGCAGTTCCCCACGGGACAGGGGCACCGCGGGGTATGGCTACACCTTC.

CDR3 region: CAIRDGSGVSYEQYF. CDR3 in DNA: TGTGCCATCAGAGACGGGTCCGGGGTATCCTACGAGCAGTACTTC. The chain uses TRBV10-3 and TRBJ2-7; D might be TRBD2 (5 bases). Germline V gene data show CDR1 as ENHRY and CDR2 as SYGVKD. The CDR3 covers 15 residues. Trimming cost V 6 bases and J 1 base, with 16 bases left between them.

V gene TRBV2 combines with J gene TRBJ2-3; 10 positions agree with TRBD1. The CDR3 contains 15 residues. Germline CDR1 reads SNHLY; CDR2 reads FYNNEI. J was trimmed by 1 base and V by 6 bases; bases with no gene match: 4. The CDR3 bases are TGTGCCAGCAGACCCGACAGGGGGCGCACAGATACGCAGTATTTT. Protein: CASRPDRGRTDTQYF.

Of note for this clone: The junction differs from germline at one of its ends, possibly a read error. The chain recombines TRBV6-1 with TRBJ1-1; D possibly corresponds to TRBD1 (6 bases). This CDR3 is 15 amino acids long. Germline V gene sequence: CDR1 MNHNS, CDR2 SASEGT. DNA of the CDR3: TGTGCCAGCAGGGAAGGGGGGGCTGGGAACACTGAAGCTTTCTTT. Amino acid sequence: CASREGGAGNTEAFF.

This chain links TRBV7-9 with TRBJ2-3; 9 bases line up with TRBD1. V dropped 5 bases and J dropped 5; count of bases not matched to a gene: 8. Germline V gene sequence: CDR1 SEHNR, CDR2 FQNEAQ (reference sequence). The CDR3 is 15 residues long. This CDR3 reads CASSPGTGSIDTQYF. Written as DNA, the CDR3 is TGTGCCAGCAGCCCAGGGACAGGGTCCATAGATACGCAGTATTTT.

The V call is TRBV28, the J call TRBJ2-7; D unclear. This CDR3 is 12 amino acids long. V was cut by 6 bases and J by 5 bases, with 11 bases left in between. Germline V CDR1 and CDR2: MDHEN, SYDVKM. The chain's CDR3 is CASRFQVNEQYF. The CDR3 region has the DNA TGTGCCAGCAGATTCCAGGTCAACGAGCAGTACTTC.

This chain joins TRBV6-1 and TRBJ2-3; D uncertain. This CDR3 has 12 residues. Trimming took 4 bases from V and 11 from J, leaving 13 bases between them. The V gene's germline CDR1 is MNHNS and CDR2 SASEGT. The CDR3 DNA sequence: TGTGCCAGCAGTGGGATCGTCGCGATGCAGTATTTT. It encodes CASSGIVAMQYF.

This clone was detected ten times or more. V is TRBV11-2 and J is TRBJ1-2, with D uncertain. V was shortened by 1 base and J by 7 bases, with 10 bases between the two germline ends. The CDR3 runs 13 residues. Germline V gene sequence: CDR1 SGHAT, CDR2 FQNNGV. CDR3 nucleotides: TGTGCCAGCAGCTTAGCTGGGGAGTCTGGCTACACCTTC. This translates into CASSLAGESGYTF.

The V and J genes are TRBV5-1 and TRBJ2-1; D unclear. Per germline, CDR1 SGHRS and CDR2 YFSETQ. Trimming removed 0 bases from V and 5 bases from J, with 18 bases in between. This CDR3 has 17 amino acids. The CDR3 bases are TGCGCCAGCAGCTTGGGCGTGCTTGTTGGCGAGAACAATGAGCAGTTCTTC. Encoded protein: CASSLGVLVGENNEQFF.

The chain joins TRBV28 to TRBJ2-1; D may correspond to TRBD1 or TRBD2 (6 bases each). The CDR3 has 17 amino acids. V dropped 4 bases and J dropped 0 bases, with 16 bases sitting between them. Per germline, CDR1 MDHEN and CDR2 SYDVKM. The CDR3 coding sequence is TGTGCCAGCAGTTGGGGGGTCAGGGGAGGCTCCTACAATGAGCAGTTCTTC. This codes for CASSWGVRGGSYNEQFF.